The 23 T cell receptor beta chains in this list originate from one sample, sequenced in a study of blood T cell repertoires in COVID-19. Assay: immunoSEQ multiplex PCR; the TCRdb copy retains only in-frame clones and omits some. The sample lists tens of thousands of clones; 75% to 90% were seen once. Specimen: peripheral blood. The receptor source for this set is a human donor in a cohort sampled during active COVID-19.

This clone occurred a few times. This chain joins TRBV4-2 and TRBJ2-2; TRBD1 is a possible D gene (5 bases). CDR3 length: 15 residues. Germline assignment: CDR1 LGHNA and CDR2 YNFKEQ. Trimming removed 4 bases from V and 5 bases from J, with 14 bases in between. CDR3 amino acids: CASSPTTARTGELFF. In DNA form, the CDR3 reads TGTGCCAGCAGCCCCACGACAGCCAGGACCGGGGAGCTGTTTTTT.

V and J are TRBV29-1 and TRBJ1-1; D possibly corresponds to TRBD1 (5 bases). Looked up from germline, CDR1 is SQVTM and CDR2 is ANQGSEA. V lost 2 bases, J lost 6 bases, and 10 bases lay in between. The CDR3 is 12 amino acids. CDR3 sequence (DNA): TGCAGCGTTGAATCGGGGGGGTCTGAAGCTTTCTTT. Translation gives CSVESGGSEAFF.

This clone was seen only a few times. The chain employs TRBV9 and TRBJ1-6, with D possibly matching TRBD1 (6 bases). Germline V lookup: CDR1 SGDLS, CDR2 YYNGEE. Trimming took 1 base from V and 8 from J, leaving 13 bases between them. The CDR3 sequence is 15 residues long. The CDR3 sequence is CASSVSRGWDSPLHF. The CDR3 region has the DNA TGTGCCAGCAGCGTAAGCAGGGGATGGGATTCACCCCTCCACTTT.

The V call is TRBV2, the J call TRBJ1-5; D perhaps matches TRBD1 (5 bases). Trimming left V 7 bases short and J 0 bases short, with 10 bases between. Germline CDR1 SNHLY, CDR2 FYNNEI. The CDR3 loop spans 14 amino acids. The CDR3 spells CASTQGPSNQPQHF. The CDR3 DNA reads TGTGCCAGCACCCAGGGCCCTAGCAATCAGCCCCAGCATTTT. Full variable domain (missing parts from reference TRBV2 and TRBJ1-5): EPEVTQTPSHQVTQMGQEVILRCVPISNHLYFYWYRQILGQKVEFLVSFYNNEISEKSEIFDDQFSVERPDGSNFTLKIRSTKLEDSAMYFCASTQGPSNQPQHFGDGTRLSIL.

Notes on this clone: At one end the junction does not follow the germline gene, possibly because of a read error. This chain uses TRBV18 with TRBJ1-2; the match to TRBD1 covers 7 bases. Germline-derived CDR1 and CDR2 are KGHSH and LQKENI. CDR3 length equals 13 residues. CDR3 coding DNA: TGTGCCAGCTCTCCACAGGGGATTGAGGGCTACACCTTC. It translates to CASSPQGIEGYTF.

This chain uses TRBV6-4 with TRBJ2-2, with TRBD2 matching over 8 bases. This CDR3 contains 18 residues. J was trimmed by 5 bases and V by 8 bases; bases with no gene match: 19. CDR1 and CDR2 (germline): MRHNA, SNTAGT. CDR3 amino acids: CASSVEAYSGIGTGELFF. The CDR3 nucleotides read TGTGCCAGCTCCGTGGAGGCCTATAGCGGGATCGGAACCGGGGAGCTGTTTTTT.

Here the CDR3 reads CASSSDRGWITEAFF. The DNA for the CDR3 is TGTGCCAGCAGTTCGGACAGGGGATGGATCACTGAAGCTTTCTTT. This sequence joins TRBV28 and TRBJ1-1; 9 bases line up with TRBD1. This CDR3 region has 15 residues. The germline V gene has CDR1 MDHEN and CDR2 SYDVKM. V was pared by 4 bases and J by 4 bases, with 7 bases of the junction left unmatched.

This rearrangement joins TRBV28 to TRBJ1-1, with D possibly TRBD1 on 5 matching bases. Trimming took 6 bases from V and 5 from J, leaving 19 bases between them. This CDR3 is 15 amino acids long. CDR1 is MDHEN and CDR2 is SYDVKM in the germline V gene. CDR3 residues: CASSLRTPGRTEAFF. CDR3 bases: TGTGCCAGCAGCCTGAGGACACCTGGCAGGACTGAAGCTTTCTTT.

The V and J genes are TRBV7-3 and TRBJ2-7, with D maybe TRBD2 (5 bases). This CDR3 spans 14 amino acids. V lost 0 bases, J lost 1 base, and 7 bases lay in between. Germline CDR1 SGHTA, CDR2 FQGTGA. The CDR3 DNA follows: TGTGCCAGCAGCTTAACGGGAGCTTCCTACGAGCAGTACTTC. This sequence encodes CASSLTGASYEQYF.

V and J are TRBV15 and TRBJ2-5, with 11 bases lining up with TRBD1. The CDR3 spans 14 residues. After removal of 6 bases from V and 2 bases from J, the junction contained 2 bases not matched to a gene. Germline CDR1 reads LNHNV; CDR2 reads YYDKDF (reference sequence). The CDR3 reads CATRRDRGQETQYF. The CDR3 nucleotides read TGTGCCACCAGACGGGACAGGGGGCAAGAGACCCAGTACTTC.

V gene TRBV6-5 combines with J gene TRBJ2-7, with a weak D call TRBD1 (5 bases). The germline CDR1 and CDR2 sequences are MNHEY and SVGAGI. The V end lost 2 bases, the J end lost 4 bases, and 15 bases lay between the germline ends. CDR3 length equals 15 residues. CDR3: CASSYAGASMYEQYF. The CDR3 bases are TGTGCCAGCAGTTACGCTGGGGCTAGTATGTACGAGCAGTACTTC.

The chain combines TRBV2 with TRBJ2-7, with TRBD1 matching over 7 bases. Germline-derived CDR1 and CDR2 are SNHLY and FYNNEI. The CDR3 loop spans 14 amino acids. The junction had 7 bases not matched to a gene; V was cut back by 4 bases and J by 4 bases. The DNA for the CDR3 is TGTGCCAGCAGTGTCCGACAGGGTTCGTACGAGCAGTACTTC. It is translated as CASSVRQGSYEQYF. Full variable domain (outside the CDR3, taken from reference TRBV2 and TRBJ2-7): EPEVTQTPSHQVTQMGQEVILRCVPISNHLYFYWYRQILGQKVEFLVSFYNNEISEKSEIFDDQFSVERPDGSNFTLKIRSTKLEDSAMYFCASSVRQGSYEQYFGPGTRLTVT.

The V call is TRBV19, the J call TRBJ2-7; 9 bases map to TRBD1. Losses at the gene ends were 9 bases for V and 3 bases for J; bases not matched to a gene: 18. CDR3 length: 17 residues. Per germline, CDR1 LNHDA and CDR2 SQIVND (reference sequence). The CDR3 nucleotides are TGTGCCAGCCAGGGGGTGCTTGCGGGACAGGGACGCTACGAGCAGTACTTC. Its protein product is CASQGVLAGQGRYEQYF.

The CDR3: CASGQGSYEQYF. DNA for the CDR3: TGTGCCAGCGGACAGGGCTCCTACGAGCAGTACTTC. The chain couples TRBV18 to TRBJ2-7; 8 nucleotides match TRBD1. V was pared by 8 bases and J by 0 bases, with 0 bases of the junction left unmatched. This CDR3 region has 12 residues. CDR1 and CDR2 from the germline V gene are KGHSH and LQKENI.

Regarding this clone: One end of the junction fails to match germline, which may point to a read error. The genes are TRBV5-1 and TRBJ2-7; D perhaps matches TRBD1 (5 bases). This CDR3 spans 15 amino acids. CDR1 and CDR2 from the germline V gene are SGHRS and YFSETQ. CDR3 residues: CASRLGLSDSYEQYF. The CDR3 region has the DNA TGCGCCAGCAGGTTGGGGCTTTCCGACTCCTACGAGCAGTACTTC.

This clone has only a few counts. This chain connects TRBV11-3 to TRBJ1-3, with D hard to call. Trimming removed 4 bases from V and 0 bases from J, with 10 bases in between. The CDR3 is 15 residues long. Per germline, CDR1 SGHNT and CDR2 YENEEA. CDR3 nucleotide sequence: TGTGCCAGCAGCTCGGCGGCGAGCTCTGGAAACACCATATATTTT. Its protein product is CASSSAASSGNTIYF. Based on the CDR3 plus reference TRBV11-3 and TRBJ1-3, the full variable domain is EAGVVQSPRYKIIEKKQPVAFWCNPISGHNTLYWYLQNLGQGPELLIRYENEEAVDDSQLPKDRFSAERLKGVDSTLKIQPAELGDSAVYLCASSSAASSGNTIYFGEGSWLTVV.

This chain uses TRBV2 with TRBJ1-1; 7 bases match TRBD1. The trim removed 6 bases at V and 3 bases at J, leaving 7 bases unmatched. Looked up from germline, CDR1 is SNHLY and CDR2 is FYNNEI. The CDR3 covers 14 residues. CDR3 loop: CASRAPGGYTEAFF. CDR3 DNA: TGTGCCAGCAGGGCTCCAGGGGGGTACACTGAAGCTTTCTTT. Filled out from reference TRBV2 and TRBJ1-1, the complete variable domain reads EPEVTQTPSHQVTQMGQEVILRCVPISNHLYFYWYRQILGQKVEFLVSFYNNEISEKSEIFDDQFSVERPDGSNFTLKIRSTKLEDSAMYFCASRAPGGYTEAFFGQGTRLTVV.

The chain combines TRBV5-1 with TRBJ2-7; TRBD2 aligns across 9 bases. Germline V gives CDR1 SGHRS, CDR2 YFSETQ. The CDR3 consists of 15 residues. V dropped 4 bases and J dropped 3; count of bases not matched to a gene: 8. The CDR3 DNA reads as TGCGCCAGCAGCCGTAGCGGGAGAGCCGACTACGAGCAGTACTTC. The encoded protein is CASSRSGRADYEQYF. The full variable domain, its missing parts supplied by reference TRBV5-1 and TRBJ2-7, is KAGVTQTPRYLIKTRGQQVTLSCSPISGHRSVSWYQQTPGQGLQFLFEYFSETQRNKGNFPGRFSGRQFSNSRSEMNVSTLELGDSALYLCASSRSGRADYEQYFGPGTRLTVT.

V is TRBV7-3 and J is TRBJ2-7; D possibly corresponds to TRBD1 (6 bases). V lost 5 bases and J 6 bases, leaving 14 bases between the germline ends. CDR3 length: 13 amino acids. Germline CDR1 SGHTA, CDR2 FQGTGA. Here the CDR3 DNA reads TGTGCCAGCAGCCCGGGACACTTTAGCGAGCAGTACTTC. It yields the protein CASSPGHFSEQYF. The full variable domain, with the rest looked up from reference TRBV7-3 and TRBJ2-7, is GAGVSQTPSNKVTEKGKYVELRCDPISGHTALYWYRQSLGQGPEFLIYFQGTGAADDSGLPNDRFFAVRPEGSVSTLKIQRTERGDSAVYLCASSPGHFSEQYFGPGTRLTVT.

This clone was counted between two and nine times. The chain recombines TRBV7-9 with TRBJ1-5; D might be TRBD1 (5 bases). CDR3 size: 14 residues. In germline, CDR1 is SEHNR, CDR2 FQNEAQ (reference sequence). V lost 3 bases and J lost 7, with 13 bases in between. DNA of the CDR3: TGTGCCAGCAGCTTCCTAGGGGAGGGCCAGCCCCAGCATTTT. This translates into CASSFLGEGQPQHF.

This clone was recorded a few times. This rearrangement joins TRBV19 to TRBJ2-7; TRBD2 matches 10 bases. J was trimmed by 2 bases and V by 5 bases; bases with no gene match: 6. From germline, CDR1 is LNHDA and CDR2 SQIVND (reference sequence). CDR3 length: 15 amino acids. The CDR3 DNA reads TGTGCCAGTAGTGGGTGGACTAGCGGACCCTACGAGCAGTACTTC. Translating gives CASSGWTSGPYEQYF.

The chain combines TRBV21-1 with TRBJ2-7; the D call TRBD1 from the table was never checked on the DNA. TRBV21-1 is shown as a pseudogene. The CDR3 consists of 18 residues. CDR3 sequence (DNA): TGTGCCAGCAGCAAAGAAACATGGACAGGTTTTCCTTCCTACGAGCAGTACTTC. Encoded protein: CASSKETWTGFPSYEQYF.

The chain employs TRBV5-8 and TRBJ1-5, with 8 bases matching TRBD1. The trim removed 2 bases at V and 4 bases at J, leaving 8 bases unmatched. Germline CDR1 and CDR2: SGHTS and YDEGEE. This CDR3 contains 16 residues. CDR3 nucleotides: TGTGCCAGCAGCTTATCGACAGGGGTTGGGAATCAGCCCCAGCATTTT. This codes for CASSLSTGVGNQPQHF.